This T cell receptor beta chain originates from a study of shared clonotypes between healthy human individuals. Generated by immunoSEQ multiplex PCR, the TCRdb table keeps only in-frame clones and is missing some. This table holds about 2.1 million clones, under 95% found once. CD45RO-negative CD8 cells positively selected for CCR7 made up the naive population, which excluded terminally differentiated effector memory CD45RA+ cells. This clone was seen just once. Sequencing was done on a sample of naive CD8+ T cells from PBMCs. The clonotype comes from a young man in good health. Some clones in this sample may be carry-over from other donors' samples.

The CDR3 sequence is CASSVTTGGYGYTF. The CDR3 DNA reads as TGTGCCAGTAGTGTCACGACAGGGGGGTATGGCTACACCTTC. This chain links TRBV19 with TRBJ1-2; 9 bases map to TRBD1. CDR1 and CDR2 from the germline V gene are LNHDA and SQIVND (reference sequence). CDR3 size: 14 residues. V shed 5 bases and J 5 bases; nucleotides not matched to a gene: 6.